This TCR beta chain appears in the sequencing data of a study of blood T cell repertoires in COVID-19. Study as a whole: Collection of acute and convalescent COVID-19 samples took place in the United States, Italy and Spain.

Cohort allocation depended upon clinical history that participants reported. Germline V gene data show CDR1 as LNHNV and CDR2 as YYDKDF (reference sequence). The CDR3 covers 14 residues. Germline trimming cut 3 bases from V and 10 bases from J; bases unmatched to any gene: 6. A few counts support this clone. Source study methods: Amplification of reference gene primers provided the estimated nucleated cell counts. The table came from immunoSEQ multiplex PCR; TCRdb's copy has only in-frame clones and leaves some out. The V and J calls and clone size were taken over from that table, and D and trimming were inferred from the DNA. This table holds about 240,000 clones, roughly 90% found once.

The chain carries TRBV15 and TRBJ1-4; 9 bases are shared with TRBD1. Sequenced sample: PBMCs or T cells enriched from blood (not recorded which). This receptor was obtained from a woman in her 30s with acute COVID-19. The CDR3 bases are TGTGCCACCAGCAGTACAGGGGGCGGCGGAAAACTGTTTTTT. Translation: CATSSTGGGGKLFF.